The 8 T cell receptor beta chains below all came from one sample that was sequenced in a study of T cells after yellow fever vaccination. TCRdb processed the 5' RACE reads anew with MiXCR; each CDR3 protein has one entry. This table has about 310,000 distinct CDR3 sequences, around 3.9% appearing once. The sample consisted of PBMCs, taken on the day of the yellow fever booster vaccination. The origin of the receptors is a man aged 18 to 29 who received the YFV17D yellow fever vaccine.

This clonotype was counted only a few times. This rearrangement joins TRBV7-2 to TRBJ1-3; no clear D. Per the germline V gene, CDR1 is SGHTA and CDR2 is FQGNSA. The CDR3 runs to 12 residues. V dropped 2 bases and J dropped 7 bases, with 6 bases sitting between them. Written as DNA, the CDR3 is TGTGCCAGCAGCTTAACTCCTAACACCATATATTTT. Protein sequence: CASSLTPNTIYF.

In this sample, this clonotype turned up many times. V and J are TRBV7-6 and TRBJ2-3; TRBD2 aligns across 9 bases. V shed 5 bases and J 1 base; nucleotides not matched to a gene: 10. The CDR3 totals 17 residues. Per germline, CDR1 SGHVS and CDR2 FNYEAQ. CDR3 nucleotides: TGTGCCAGCAGCCATCAATACCGGACTAGCGGCACAGATACGCAGTATTTT. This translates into CASSHQYRTSGTDTQYF.

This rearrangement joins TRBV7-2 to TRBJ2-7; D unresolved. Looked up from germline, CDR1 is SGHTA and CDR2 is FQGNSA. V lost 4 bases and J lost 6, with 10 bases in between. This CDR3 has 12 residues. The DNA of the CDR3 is TGTGCCAGCAGCTCCAATTTCCGCGAGCAGTACTTC. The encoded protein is CASSSNFREQYF.

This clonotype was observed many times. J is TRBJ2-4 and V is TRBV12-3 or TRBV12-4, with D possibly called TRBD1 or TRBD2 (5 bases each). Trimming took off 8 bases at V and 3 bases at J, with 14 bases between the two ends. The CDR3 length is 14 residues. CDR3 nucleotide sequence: TGTGCCAGCTCACGAGGGGCGGGCAAAAACATTCAGTACTTC. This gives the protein CASSRGAGKNIQYF.

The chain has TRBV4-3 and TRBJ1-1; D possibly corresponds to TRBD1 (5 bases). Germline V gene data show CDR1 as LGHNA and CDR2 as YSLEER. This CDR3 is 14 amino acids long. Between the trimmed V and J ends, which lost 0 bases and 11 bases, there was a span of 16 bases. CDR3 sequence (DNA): TGCGCCAGCAGCCAAGATGGGGGAGGAGTGCATGCTTTCTTT. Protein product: CASSQDGGGVHAFF.

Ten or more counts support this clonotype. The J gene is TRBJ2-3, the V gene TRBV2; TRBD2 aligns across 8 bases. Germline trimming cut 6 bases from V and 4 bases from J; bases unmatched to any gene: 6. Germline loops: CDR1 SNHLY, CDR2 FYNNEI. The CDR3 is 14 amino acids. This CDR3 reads CASSAGTRADTQYF. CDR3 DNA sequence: TGTGCCAGCAGCGCCGGGACTAGGGCAGATACGCAGTATTTT.

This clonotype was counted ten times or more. The CDR3 region has the DNA TGCAGTGCTAGGGGTTATCCGGGACTCAGCCCCTACAATGAGCAGTTCTTC. Translation gives CSARGYPGLSPYNEQFF. The chain links TRBV20-1 to TRBJ2-1; D possibly corresponds to TRBD2 (6 bases). The length of the CDR3 is 17 residues. Germline assignment: CDR1 DFQATT and CDR2 SNEGSKA (reference sequence). The V gene lost 3 bases and the J gene lost 2 bases, with 20 bases spanning the gap.

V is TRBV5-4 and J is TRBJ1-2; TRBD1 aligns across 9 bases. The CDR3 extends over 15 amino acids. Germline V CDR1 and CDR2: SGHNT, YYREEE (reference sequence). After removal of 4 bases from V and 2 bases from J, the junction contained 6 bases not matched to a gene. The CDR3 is CASSPDRGLNYGYTF. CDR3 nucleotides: TGTGCCAGCAGCCCGGACAGGGGCCTCAACTATGGCTACACCTTC.